Listed below are T cell receptor beta chains from one sample, sequenced in a study of OX40 agonist ivuxolimab in advanced cancers. Using immunoSEQ multiplex PCR, the repertoire was profiled, and TCRdb retains in-frame clones only, with some absent. The sample shows approximately 100,000 clones, roughly 90% of them seen only once. The sequenced sample was CD4+ or CD8+ T cells sorted from blood, obtained in a trial of the OX40 agonist ivuxolimab. These receptors all stem from an adult with an advanced solid tumor such as melanoma, head and neck, liver or kidney cancer. CDR3s include the opening cysteine and the closing phenylalanine or tryptophan. A D gene is named only where the DNA matches it firmly. Where a row states a size, it is once, few, many or the class of an expanded clone; other rows omit it.

abundance,d_gene,v_gene,j_gene,CDR3aa,CDR3nt
-,-,TRBV10-2,TRBJ1-1,CASSDEKGVPEAFF,TGCGCCAGCAGTGATGAAAAAGGAGTTCCTGAAGCTTTCTTT
-,TRBD2,TRBV18,TRBJ2-5,CASSPRGGTSGGKEETQYF,TGTGCCAGCTCACCCCGAGGTGGGACTAGCGGGGGGAAGGAGGAGACCCAGTACTTC
-,-,TRBV28,TRBJ1-1,CASSDWGTEAFF,TGTGCCAGCAGTGACTGGGGCACTGAAGCTTTCTTT
-,-,TRBV7-2,TRBJ2-7,CASSLAQGHEQYF,TGTGCCAGCAGCTTAGCGCAGGGGCACGAGCAGTACTTC
-,-,TRBV10-3,TRBJ2-2,CAISERGVMNTGELFF,TGTGCCATCAGTGAGAGGGGGGTAATGAACACCGGGGAGCTGTTTTTT
-,TRBD1,TRBV5-1,TRBJ1-6,CASSRGQYNSPLHF,TGCGCCAGCAGCAGGGGACAGTATAATTCACCCCTCCACTTT
-,-,TRBV7-7,TRBJ2-2,CASSTGFTGELFF,TGTGCTAGCAGTACAGGGTTCACCGGGGAGCTGTTTTTT
-,-,TRBV7-2,TRBJ2-5,CASSLSTETQYF,TGTGCCAGCAGCCTATCCACGGAGACCCAGTACTTC
-,TRBD1,TRBV4-3,TRBJ1-6,CASSPGYGTGDNLPLHF,TGCGCCAGCAGCCCAGGTTACGGGACAGGGGATAATTTACCCCTCCACTTT
-,-,TRBV6-1,TRBJ1-2,CASRPDTGGYTF,TGTGCCAGCAGACCCGACACCGGAGGCTACACCTTC
-,-,TRBV18,TRBJ1-1,CASSTGGGAMNTEAFF,TGTGCCAGCTCCACCGGGGGAGGGGCGATGAACACTGAAGCTTTCTTT
-,-,TRBV2,TRBJ2-5,CASSRDQETQYF,TGTGCCAGCAGTAGGGATCAAGAGACCCAGTACTTC
-,-,TRBV7-2,TRBJ2-7,CASSLGTTSSYEQYF,TGTGCCAGCAGCCTCGGGACAACTAGCTCCTACGAGCAGTACTTC
-,-,TRBV4-3,TRBJ1-6,CASSQDPSSYNSPLHF,TGCGCCAGCAGCCAAGATCCTAGCTCCTATAATTCACCCCTCCACTTT
once,TRBD1,TRBV7-9,TRBJ2-6,CASTPDRAGANVLTF,TGTGCCAGCACCCCCGACAGGGCTGGGGCCAACGTCCTGACTTTC
once,-,TRBV6-6,TRBJ1-5,CASSIIEGQPQHF,TGTGCCAGCAGCATTATAGAGGGTCAGCCCCAGCATTTT
-,-,TRBV18,TRBJ1-5,CASSPNPPGHQPQHF,TGTGCCAGCTCACCGAACCCGCCGGGCCATCAGCCCCAGCATTTT
-,-,TRBV28,TRBJ1-2,CASSLGLFHYTF,TGTGCCAGCAGTTTAGGGTTGTTTCACTACACCTTC
-,-,TRBV5-1,TRBJ2-3,CASSLGGTDTQYF,TGCGCCAGCAGCTTGGGTGGCACAGATACGCAGTATTTT
-,-,TRBV7-2,TRBJ2-3,CASSFRATSDTQYF,TGTGCCAGCAGCTTCAGGGCCACCTCAGATACGCAGTATTTT
-,TRBD2,TRBV7-2,TRBJ2-5,CASSSPGGRMEKETQYF,TGTGCCAGCAGCTCTCCGGGAGGCAGAATGGAGAAAGAGACCCAGTACTTC
-,TRBD2,TRBV19,TRBJ2-5,CASTSSGVNQETQYF,TGTGCCAGTACCTCAAGCGGGGTGAACCAAGAGACCCAGTACTTC
-,-,TRBV6-6,TRBJ1-5,CASSLAAGTNQPQHF,TGTGCCAGCAGTCTCGCAGCCGGGACCAATCAGCCCCAGCATTTT